Each of the 5 T cell receptor beta chains below was sequenced from the same sample in a study of radiation and T cells in renal cell carcinoma. Some clones are missing from TCRdb's copy, which holds only in-frame ones; the method was immunoSEQ multiplex PCR. In the table there are 60,000 or so clones, over 65% of which are singletons. Time point given: blood 4 weeks post-SBRT, at nephrectomy. Treatment reported: 15 Gy SBRT to primary tumor, nephrectomy 4 weeks later. The specimen was blood, collected from a patient whose treatment included radiotherapy and nephrectomy. These receptors were collected from a man aged 55 to 69 with renal cell carcinoma.

V usage is TRBV6-6 and J usage is TRBJ2-5, with D perhaps assigned TRBD1 or TRBD2 (6 bases each). CDR1 and CDR2 from the germline V gene are MNHNY and SVGAGI (reference sequence). This CDR3 spans 14 amino acids. V gave up 2 bases and J gave up 1 base, with 8 bases separating them. CDR3: CASSYPGAQETQYF. For the CDR3, the DNA is TGTGCCAGCAGTTACCCGGGGGCCCAAGAGACCCAGTACTTC.

This chain uses TRBV15 with TRBJ1-2; perhaps TRBD1 as D (5 bases). The CDR3 is made up of 16 amino acids. Germline values: CDR1 LNHNV, CDR2 YYDKDF (reference sequence). V lost 3 bases and J lost 4, with 18 bases in between. CDR3 region: CATSSGWWGGVYGYTF. In DNA form, the CDR3 reads TGTGCCACCAGCAGCGGGTGGTGGGGGGGTGTCTATGGCTACACCTTC.

The chain links TRBV7-9 to TRBJ1-2; D might be TRBD1 (6 bases). The CDR3 length is 18 residues. CDR1 is SEHNR, CDR2 FQNEAQ, per germline (reference sequence). Deletions cut 1 base from V and 3 bases from J, with 21 bases between. The CDR3 loop reads CASSLESRWGAQDYGYTF. The CDR3 bases are TGTGCCAGCAGCTTAGAAAGCCGGTGGGGGGCGCAGGACTATGGCTACACCTTC.

CDR3 in DNA: TGTGCCTGGAGTGAACCGGGAGGGGGTGCTTTCTCGGGTCAGCCCCAGCATTTT. Its translation: CAWSEPGGGAFSGQPQHF. The rearrangement uses TRBV30 and TRBJ1-5; D possibly corresponds to TRBD1 (6 bases). Trimming left V 1 base short and J 6 bases short, with 25 bases between. CDR3 length: 18 residues. Germline-derived CDR1 and CDR2 are GTSNPN and SVGIG (reference sequence).

The V and J genes are TRBV7-2 and TRBJ1-6, with TRBD1 matching 7 bases. Germline CDR1 is SGHTA and CDR2 is FQGNSA. This CDR3 spans 15 amino acids. Trimming at V came to 3 bases and at J to 4 bases, leaving 3 bases not matched to a gene. The CDR3 spells CASSFGTVYNSPLHF. The CDR3 region has the DNA TGTGCCAGCAGCTTCGGGACAGTTTATAATTCACCCCTCCACTTT.